The clone carrying this TCR beta chain occurred many times. These data are taken from a study of T cells after yellow fever vaccination. TCRdb used MiXCR to reprocess the 5' RACE reads, holding one entry per CDR3 protein. In the table there are some 250,000 distinct CDR3 sequences, about 3.5% of which are singletons. The V and J ends lost 6 bases and 2 bases, in that order; junction bases with no gene match: 12. Germline V lookup: CDR1 SGHVS, CDR2 FQNEAQ. This CDR3 comprises 17 residues. Specimen: PBMCs, collected 15 days after the yellow fever booster vaccination. This chain joins TRBV7-8 and TRBJ2-3; TRBD2 aligns across 9 bases. This receptor was obtained from a man between 18 and 29 years old who received the YFV17D yellow fever vaccine. The CDR3 DNA reads TGTGCCAGCAGGTCAACCTCTAGCGGGGAAATCACAGATACGCAGTATTTT. Amino acid sequence: CASRSTSSGEITDTQYF. Using reference TRBV7-8 and TRBJ2-3 for the parts outside the CDR3, the full variable domain is GAGVSQSPRYKVAKRGQDVALRCDPISGHVSLFWYQQALGQGPEFLTYFQNEAQLDKSGLPSDRFFAERPEGSVSTLKIQRTQQEDSAVYLCASRSTSSGEITDTQYFGPGTRLTVL.